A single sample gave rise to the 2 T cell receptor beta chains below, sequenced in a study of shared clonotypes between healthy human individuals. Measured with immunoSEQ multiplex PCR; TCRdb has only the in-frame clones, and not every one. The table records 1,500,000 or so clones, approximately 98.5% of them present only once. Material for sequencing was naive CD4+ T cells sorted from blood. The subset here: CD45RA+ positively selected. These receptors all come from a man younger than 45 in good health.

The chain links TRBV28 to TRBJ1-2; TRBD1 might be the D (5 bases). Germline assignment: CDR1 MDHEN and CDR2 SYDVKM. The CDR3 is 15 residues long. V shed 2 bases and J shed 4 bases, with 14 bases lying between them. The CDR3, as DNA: TGTGCCAGCAGTTTAGGGGGAGTTAGACCCTATGGCTACACCTTC. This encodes CASSLGGVRPYGYTF.

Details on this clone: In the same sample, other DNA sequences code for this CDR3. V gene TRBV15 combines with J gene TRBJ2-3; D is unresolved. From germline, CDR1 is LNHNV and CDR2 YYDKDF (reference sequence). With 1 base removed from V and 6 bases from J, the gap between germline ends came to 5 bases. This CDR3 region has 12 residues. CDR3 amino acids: CATSRGPDTQYF. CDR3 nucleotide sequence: TGTGCCACCAGCAGAGGCCCCGATACGCAGTATTTT.